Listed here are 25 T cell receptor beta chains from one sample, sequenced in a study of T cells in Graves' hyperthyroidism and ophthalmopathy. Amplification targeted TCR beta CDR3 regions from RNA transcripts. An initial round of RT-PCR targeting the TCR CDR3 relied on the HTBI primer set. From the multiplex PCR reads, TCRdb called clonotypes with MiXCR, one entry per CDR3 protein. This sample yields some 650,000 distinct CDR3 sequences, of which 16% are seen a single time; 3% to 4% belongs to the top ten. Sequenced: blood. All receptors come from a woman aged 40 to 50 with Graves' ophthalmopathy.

DNA for the CDR3: TGTGCCAGCAGCTTAAGAAGCGGGCTCTACAATGAGCAGTTCTTC. This codes for CASSLRSGLYNEQFF. The rearrangement uses TRBV7-2 and TRBJ2-1; a possible D gene is TRBD2 (6 bases). CDR3 length equals 15 residues. Germline loops: CDR1 SGHTA, CDR2 FQGNSA. With 2 bases removed from V and 3 bases from J, the gap between germline ends came to 11 bases.

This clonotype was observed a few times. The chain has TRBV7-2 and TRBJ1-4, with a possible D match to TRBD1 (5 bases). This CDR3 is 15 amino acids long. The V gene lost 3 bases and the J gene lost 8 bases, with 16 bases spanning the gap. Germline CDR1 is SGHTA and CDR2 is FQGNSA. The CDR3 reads CASSFVPQGVEKLFF. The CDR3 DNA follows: TGTGCCAGCAGCTTCGTGCCGCAGGGAGTGGAAAAACTGTTTTTT.

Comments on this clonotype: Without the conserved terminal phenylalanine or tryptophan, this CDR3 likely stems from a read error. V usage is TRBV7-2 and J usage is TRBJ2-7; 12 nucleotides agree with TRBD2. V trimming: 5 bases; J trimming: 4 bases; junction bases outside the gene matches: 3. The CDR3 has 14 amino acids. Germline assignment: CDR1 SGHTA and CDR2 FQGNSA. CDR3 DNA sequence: TGTGCCAGCAGCGCGACTAGCGGGAGTTACGAGCAGTACCTC. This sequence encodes CASSATSGSYEQYL.

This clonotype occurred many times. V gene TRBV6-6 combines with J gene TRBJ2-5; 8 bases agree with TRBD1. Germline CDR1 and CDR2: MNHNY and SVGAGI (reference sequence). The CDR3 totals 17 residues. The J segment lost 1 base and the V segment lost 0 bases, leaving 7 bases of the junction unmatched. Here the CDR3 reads CASSYSGDDRGQETQYF. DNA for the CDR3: TGTGCCAGCAGTTACTCGGGCGATGACAGGGGCCAAGAGACCCAGTACTTC.

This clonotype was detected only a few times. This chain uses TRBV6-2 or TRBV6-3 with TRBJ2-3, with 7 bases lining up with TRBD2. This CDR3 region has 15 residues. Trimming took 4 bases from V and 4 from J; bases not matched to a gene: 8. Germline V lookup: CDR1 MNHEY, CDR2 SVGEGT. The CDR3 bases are TGTGCCAGCAGTTCTGGGGGGGTCCCCCCAGATACGCAGTATTTT. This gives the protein CASSSGGVPPDTQYF.

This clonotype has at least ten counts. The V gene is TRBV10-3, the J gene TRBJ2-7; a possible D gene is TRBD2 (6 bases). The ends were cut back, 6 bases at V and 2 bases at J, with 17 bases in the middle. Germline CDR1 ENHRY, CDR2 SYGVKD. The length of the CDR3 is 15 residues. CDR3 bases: TGTGCCATCAGGGACACGACTAGAGGGACCTACGAGCAGTACTTC. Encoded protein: CAIRDTTRGTYEQYF.

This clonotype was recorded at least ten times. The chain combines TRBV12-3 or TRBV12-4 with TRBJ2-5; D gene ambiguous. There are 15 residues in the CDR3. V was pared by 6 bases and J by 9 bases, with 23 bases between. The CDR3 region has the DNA TGTGCCAGCAGGGGTGGTCATTCCCCCTGGTTGGCCCAGTACTTC. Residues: CASRGGHSPWLAQYF.

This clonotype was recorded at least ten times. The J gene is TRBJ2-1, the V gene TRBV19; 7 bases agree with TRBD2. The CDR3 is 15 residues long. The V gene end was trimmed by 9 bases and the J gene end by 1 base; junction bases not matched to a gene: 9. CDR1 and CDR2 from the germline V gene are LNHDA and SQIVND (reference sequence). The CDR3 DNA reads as TGTGCCAGCAGCCCAGACGGGGGGTCCTACAATGAGCAGTTCTTC. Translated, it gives CASSPDGGSYNEQFF. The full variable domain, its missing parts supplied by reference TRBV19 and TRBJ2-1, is DGGITQSPKYLFRKEGQNVTLSCEQNLNHDAMYWYRQDPGQGLRLIYYSQIVNDFQKGDIAEGYSVSREKKESFPLTVTSAQKNPTAFYLCASSPDGGSYNEQFFGPGTRLTVL.

CDR3 nucleotides: TGTGCCAGCAGCGTAGAGCCCCTGGGGCTTAACTATGGCTACACCTTC. Translated: CASSVEPLGLNYGYTF. The chain uses TRBV9 and TRBJ1-2; maybe TRBD1 (5 bases). The germline gives CDR1 SGDLS, CDR2 YYNGEE. The CDR3 totals 16 residues. The germline V and J ends were trimmed by 0 bases and 1 base, with 13 bases remaining between them.

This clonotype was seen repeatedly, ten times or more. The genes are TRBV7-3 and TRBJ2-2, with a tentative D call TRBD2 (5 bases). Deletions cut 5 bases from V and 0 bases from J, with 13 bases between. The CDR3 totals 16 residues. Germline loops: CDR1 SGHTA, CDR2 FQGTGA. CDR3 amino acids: CASSALGGSNTGELFF. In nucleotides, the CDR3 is TGTGCCAGCAGCGCCCTGGGCGGGTCGAACACCGGGGAGCTGTTTTTT.

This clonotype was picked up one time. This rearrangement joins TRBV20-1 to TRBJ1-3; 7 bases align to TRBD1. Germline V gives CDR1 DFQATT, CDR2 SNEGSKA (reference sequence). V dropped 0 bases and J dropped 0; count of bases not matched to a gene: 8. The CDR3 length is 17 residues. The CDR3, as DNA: TGCAGTGCTAGAGACATTATAGGGGGCTTCTCTGGAAACACCATATATTTT. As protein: CSARDIIGGFSGNTIYF.

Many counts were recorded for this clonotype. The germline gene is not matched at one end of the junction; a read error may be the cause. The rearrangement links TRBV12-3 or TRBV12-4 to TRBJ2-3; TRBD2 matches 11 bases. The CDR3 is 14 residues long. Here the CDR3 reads CASSLLAGADTQYF. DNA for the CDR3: TGCGCCAGCAGCCTACTAGCGGGGGCAGATACGCAGTATTTT.

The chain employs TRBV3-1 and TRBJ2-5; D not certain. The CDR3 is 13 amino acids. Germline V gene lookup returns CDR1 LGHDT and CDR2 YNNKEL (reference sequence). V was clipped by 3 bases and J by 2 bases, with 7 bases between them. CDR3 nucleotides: TGTGCCAGCAGCCATGGGCCTCAAGAGACCCAGTACTTC. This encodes CASSHGPQETQYF.

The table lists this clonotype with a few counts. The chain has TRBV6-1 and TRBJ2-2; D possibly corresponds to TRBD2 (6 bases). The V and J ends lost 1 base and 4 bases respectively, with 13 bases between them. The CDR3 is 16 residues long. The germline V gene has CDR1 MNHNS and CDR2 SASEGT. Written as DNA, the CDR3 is TGTGCCAGCAGTGAAGTTTGGGGGGACCCCACCGGGGAGCTGTTTTTT. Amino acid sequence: CASSEVWGDPTGELFF.

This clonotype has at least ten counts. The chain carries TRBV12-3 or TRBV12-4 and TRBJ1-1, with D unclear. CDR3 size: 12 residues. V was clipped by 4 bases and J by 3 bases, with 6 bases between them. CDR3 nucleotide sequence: TGTGCCAGCAGTTCCCACTACACTGAAGCTTTCTTT. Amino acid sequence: CASSSHYTEAFF.

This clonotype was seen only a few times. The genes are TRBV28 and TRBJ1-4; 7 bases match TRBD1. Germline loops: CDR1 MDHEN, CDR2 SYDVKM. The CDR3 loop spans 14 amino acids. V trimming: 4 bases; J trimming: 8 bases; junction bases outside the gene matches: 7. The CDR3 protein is CASSSGQDIEKLFF. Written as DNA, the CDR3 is TGTGCCAGCAGTTCCGGACAGGATATCGAAAAACTGTTTTTT.

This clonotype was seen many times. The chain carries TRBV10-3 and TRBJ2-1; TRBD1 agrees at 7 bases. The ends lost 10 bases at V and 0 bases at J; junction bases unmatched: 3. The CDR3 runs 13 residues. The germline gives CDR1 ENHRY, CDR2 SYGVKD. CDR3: CASGQASYNEQFF. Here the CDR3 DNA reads TGTGCCAGTGGACAGGCCTCCTACAATGAGCAGTTCTTC.

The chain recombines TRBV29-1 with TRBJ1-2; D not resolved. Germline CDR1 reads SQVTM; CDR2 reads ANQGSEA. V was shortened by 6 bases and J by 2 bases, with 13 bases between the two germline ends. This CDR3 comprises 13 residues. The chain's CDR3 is CSVRPLGNYGYTF. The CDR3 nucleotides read TGCAGCGTCCGACCCTTAGGCAACTATGGCTACACCTTC.

For the CDR3, the DNA is TGCGCCAGCAGCTCACAACTAGCGGGAACCTACAATGAGCAGTTCTTC. This encodes CASSSQLAGTYNEQFF. The chain links TRBV5-1 to TRBJ2-1; TRBD2 matches at 10 bases. With 3 bases clipped from V and 2 bases from J, the junction kept 5 bases outside the gene matches. The CDR3 spans 16 residues. Per the germline V gene, CDR1 is SGHRS and CDR2 is YFSETQ.

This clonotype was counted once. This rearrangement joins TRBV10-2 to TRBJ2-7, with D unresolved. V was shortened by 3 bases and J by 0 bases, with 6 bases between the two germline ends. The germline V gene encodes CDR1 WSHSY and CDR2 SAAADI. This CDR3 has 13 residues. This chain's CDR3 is CASSDWGSYEQYF. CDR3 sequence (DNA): TGCGCCAGCAGTGACTGGGGCTCCTACGAGCAGTACTTC.

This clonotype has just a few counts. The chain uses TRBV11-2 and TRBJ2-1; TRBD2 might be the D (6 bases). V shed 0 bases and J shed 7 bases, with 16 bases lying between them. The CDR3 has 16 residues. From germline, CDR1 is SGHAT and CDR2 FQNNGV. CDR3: CASSLDVAGLKNEQFF. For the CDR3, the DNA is TGTGCCAGCAGCTTAGACGTCGCGGGGTTAAAGAATGAGCAGTTCTTC.

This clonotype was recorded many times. In nucleotides, the CDR3 is TGTGCCAGCAGTTTAAGAGATTCCAGGGCAGCTTTCTTT. The encoded protein is CASSLRDSRAAFF. The V gene is TRBV12-3 or TRBV12-4, the J gene TRBJ1-1, with D possibly TRBD1 on 5 matching bases. V was clipped by 2 bases and J by 10 bases, with 14 bases between them. The CDR3 loop spans 13 amino acids.

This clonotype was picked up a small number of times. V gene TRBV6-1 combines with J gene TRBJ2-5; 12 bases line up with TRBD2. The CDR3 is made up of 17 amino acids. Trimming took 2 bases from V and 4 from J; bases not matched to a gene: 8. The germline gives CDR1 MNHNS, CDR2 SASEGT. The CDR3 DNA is TGTGCCAGCAGTGAAAATCCCCTAGCGGGGGGGTTAGAGACCCAGTACTTC. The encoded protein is CASSENPLAGGLETQYF.

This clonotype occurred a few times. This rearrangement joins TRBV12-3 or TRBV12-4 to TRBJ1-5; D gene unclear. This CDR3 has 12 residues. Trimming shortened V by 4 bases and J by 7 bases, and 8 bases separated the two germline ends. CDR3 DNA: TGTGCCAGCAGTTCCCCAAGGCAGCCCCAGCATTTT. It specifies CASSSPRQPQHF.

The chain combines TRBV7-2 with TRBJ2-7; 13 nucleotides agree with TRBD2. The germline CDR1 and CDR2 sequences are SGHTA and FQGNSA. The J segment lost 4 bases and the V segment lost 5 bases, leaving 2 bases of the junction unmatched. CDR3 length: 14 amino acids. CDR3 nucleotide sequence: TGTGCCAGCAGCAGGACTAGCGGGAGATACGAGCAGTACTTC. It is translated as CASSRTSGRYEQYF.